This paragraph covers one T cell receptor (beta chain) sequence. This sample is drawn from a study of blood T cell repertoires in COVID-19. Authors' data handling: Amplification of reference gene primers provided the estimated nucleated cell counts. TCRdb's copy holds only in-frame clones and misses some; the assay was immunoSEQ multiplex PCR. For V, J and clone size, that table is used; D and trimming come from the DNA. The table shows 100,000 or so clones, with 82% occurring only once. Sequencing input: peripheral blood. The origin of this receptor is a man older than 75 with acute or convalescent COVID-19.

CDR3 in amino acids: CASSPRQGSWKNTEAFF. In nucleotides, the CDR3 is TGTGCCAGCAGCCCGCGACAGGGTAGTTGGAAGAACACTGAAGCTTTCTTT. This chain uses TRBV5-6 with TRBJ1-1; 7 bases are shared with TRBD1. Germline CDR1 and CDR2: SGHDT and YYEEEE. V was pared by 4 bases and J by 1 base, with 13 bases of the junction left unmatched. This CDR3 region has 17 residues.